This TCR beta chain appears in the sequencing data of a study of metastatic and nonmetastatic thyroid tumors. Via MiXCR, TCRdb re-called the PCR reads. The sample lists roughly 20,000 clones, approximately 16% seen once, with about 10% in the top ten. V was trimmed by 3 bases and J by 5 bases, leaving 13 bases between them. Germline V gene data show CDR1 as DFQATT and CDR2 as SNEGSKA (reference sequence). The CDR3 consists of 13 residues. This clone came up many times. Each patient went into thyroid surgery without having received any treatment. Sequencing was performed on tumor tissue. The chain has TRBV20-1 and TRBJ1-2; the D is unclear. This receptor was obtained from a female donor with papillary thyroid cancer or a benign thyroid nodule (not recorded which). Some clones in this sample may be carry-over from other donors' samples. CDR3 in DNA: TGCAGTGCTAGTGAGGGTGCGGCTTATGGCTACACCTTC. It specifies CSASEGAAYGYTF.